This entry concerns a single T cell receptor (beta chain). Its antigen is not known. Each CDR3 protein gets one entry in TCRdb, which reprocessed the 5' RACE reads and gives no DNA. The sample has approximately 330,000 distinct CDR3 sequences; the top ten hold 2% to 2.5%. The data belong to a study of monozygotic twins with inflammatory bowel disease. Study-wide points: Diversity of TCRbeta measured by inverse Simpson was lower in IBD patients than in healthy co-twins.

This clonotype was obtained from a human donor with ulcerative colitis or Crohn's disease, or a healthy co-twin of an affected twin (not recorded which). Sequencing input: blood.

Here the CDR3 reads CASRPNVPGSSQGEAFF. This sequence joins TRBV7-9 and TRBJ1-1; TCRdb indicates TRBD1, and absent DNA this call remains unverified. CDR1 is SEHNR and CDR2 is FQNEAQ in the germline V gene (reference sequence). There are 17 residues in the CDR3.